Sequencing of this TCR beta chain was carried out in a study of blood T cell repertoires in COVID-19. Study as a whole: T cells, B-cell-depleted T cells, or PBMCs provided the cDNA or gDNA that served as material.

Here immunoSEQ multiplex PCR was the method, and the copy in TCRdb shows in-frame clones only, minus some. Among over 250,000 clones, approximately 85% were seen once, and the ten largest hold more than 9.5%. This CDR3 contains 12 residues. V shed 6 bases and J 7 bases; nucleotides not matched to a gene: 5. This chain uses TRBV12-3 or TRBV12-4 with TRBJ1-2; 7 nucleotides agree with TRBD1. The sequence was obtained from a woman aged 70-85 years with acute or convalescent COVID-19. Sequenced input: peripheral blood. CDR3 bases: TGTGCCAGCAGCGCGAGGACAGGTGGCTACACCTTC. It translates to CASSARTGGYTF.